This entry is about one T cell receptor (beta chain). The antigen is not known. The V gene end was trimmed by 3 bases and the J gene end by 7 bases; junction bases not matched to a gene: 7. The germline V gene has CDR1 MGHDK and CDR2 SYGVNS. The CDR3 loop spans 14 amino acids. The record originates from a study of shared clonotypes between healthy human individuals. Study-level findings and limits: Larger estimated richness was generally recorded for naive subsets relative to memory subsets.

Sequenced by immunoSEQ multiplex PCR; TCRdb stores in-frame clones only, minus some. The sample includes some 380,000 clones, approximately 97% of them seen just once. The V call is TRBV25-1, the J call TRBJ2-7; 9 bases fit TRBD1. The sequenced material came from memory CD8+ T cells sorted from blood. Subset of the sample: CD45RO+ cells pooled with CCR7-negative TemRA cells. This receptor was taken from a man aged 30 to 45 in good health. CDR3 protein: CASSDPGQGMEQYF. The CDR3 nucleotides read TGTGCCAGCAGTGATCCGGGACAGGGAATGGAGCAGTACTTC.